This T cell receptor (beta chain) derives from a study of blood T cell repertoires in COVID-19. Study-wide background: There were acute and convalescent COVID-19 samples, and they came from the United States, Italy and Spain.

The study drew participants aged about 18 to 90 years from 24 US areas. Self-reported history from a screening survey and questionnaire set each donor's cohort. Study processing details: How many nucleated cells were present was estimated from reference gene primer amplification. Some clones are missing from TCRdb's copy, which holds only in-frame ones; the method was immunoSEQ multiplex PCR. V, J and clone size reflect that table, while D and trimming were determined from the DNA. Of roughly 200,000 clones listed, roughly 90% are singletons. J gave up 5 bases and V 6 bases, and 7 bases lay outside the gene matches. CDR1 is ENHRY and CDR2 is SYGVKD in the germline V gene. The CDR3 covers 13 residues.

Sequencing was performed on PBMCs or T cells enriched from blood (not recorded which). The chain combines TRBV10-3 with TRBJ2-7; 7 bases fit TRBD1. The clonotype originates from a woman in her thirties who had been exposed to COVID-19. The DNA of the CDR3 is TGTGCCATCAGCATTGACAGGGACCACGAGCAGTACTTC. It codes for CAISIDRDHEQYF.